The clone carrying this TCR beta chain was picked up one time. Its specificity is unknown. This entry is derived from a study of cytomegalovirus exposure and HLA in healthy donors. Study-level findings and limits: Earlier analysis looked at TCR beta V segments, and most were productive about 90% or about 30% of the time. In a later analysis, CMV-associated beta chains were mostly HLA-associated, it appeared.

This PCR relied on a set of 60 Vbeta primers and 13 Jbeta primers. Repertoires were generated with immunoSEQ multiplex PCR, while TCRdb's copy carries only in-frame clones and drops some. The top ten hold about 0.7% of the sample, which has around 200,000 clones, 75% to 90% seen once. The CDR3 is 15 residues long. Germline-derived CDR1 and CDR2 are LGHNA and YSLEER. V lost 4 bases and J 3 bases, leaving 12 bases between the germline ends. Sequenced sample: PBMCs. This TCR was recovered from a boy younger than 18 in good health and CMV-seronegative. The rearrangement joins TRBV4-3 to TRBJ1-4; the D gene is possibly TRBD1 (5 bases). The CDR3 spells CASSPQGTANEKLFF. CDR3 sequence (DNA): TGCGCCAGCAGCCCCCAGGGTACCGCTAATGAAAAACTGTTTTTT.